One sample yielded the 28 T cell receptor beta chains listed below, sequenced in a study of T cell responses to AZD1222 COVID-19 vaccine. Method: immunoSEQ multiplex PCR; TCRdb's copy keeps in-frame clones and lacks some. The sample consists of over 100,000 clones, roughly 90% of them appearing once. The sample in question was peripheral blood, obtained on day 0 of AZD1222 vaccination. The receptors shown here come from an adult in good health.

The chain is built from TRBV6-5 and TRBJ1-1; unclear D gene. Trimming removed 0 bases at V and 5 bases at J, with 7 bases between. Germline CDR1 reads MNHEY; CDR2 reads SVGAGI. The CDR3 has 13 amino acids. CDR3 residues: CASSYSVGTEAFF. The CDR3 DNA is TGTGCCAGCAGTTACTCGGTCGGGACTGAAGCTTTCTTT.

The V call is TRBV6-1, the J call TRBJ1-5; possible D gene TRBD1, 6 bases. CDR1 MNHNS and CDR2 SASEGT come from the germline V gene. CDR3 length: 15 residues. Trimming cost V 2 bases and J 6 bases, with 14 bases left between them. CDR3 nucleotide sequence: TGTGCCAGCAGTGAATTGGCAGGGGAGGCTCAGCCCCAGCATTTT. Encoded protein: CASSELAGEAQPQHF.

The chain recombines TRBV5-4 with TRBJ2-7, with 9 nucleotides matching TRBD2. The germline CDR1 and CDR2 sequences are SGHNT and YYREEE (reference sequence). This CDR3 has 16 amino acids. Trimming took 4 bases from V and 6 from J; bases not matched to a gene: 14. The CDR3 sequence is CASSRGRLAGIREQYF. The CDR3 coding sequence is TGTGCCAGCAGCAGGGGGCGGCTAGCGGGGATTCGCGAGCAGTACTTC.

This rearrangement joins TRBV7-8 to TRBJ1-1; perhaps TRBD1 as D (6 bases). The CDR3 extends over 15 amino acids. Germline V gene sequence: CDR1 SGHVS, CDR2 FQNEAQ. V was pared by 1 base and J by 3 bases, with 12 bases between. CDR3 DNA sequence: TGTGCCAGCAGCTTAGACTTTCACAGGGACACTGAAGCTTTCTTT. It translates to CASSLDFHRDTEAFF.

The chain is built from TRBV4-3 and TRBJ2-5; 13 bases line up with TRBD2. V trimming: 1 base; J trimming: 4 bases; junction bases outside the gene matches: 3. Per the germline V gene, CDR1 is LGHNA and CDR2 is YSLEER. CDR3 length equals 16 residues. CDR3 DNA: TGCGCCAGCAGCCAAGTACTAGCGGGGGGGCGAGAGACCCAGTACTTC. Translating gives CASSQVLAGGRETQYF.

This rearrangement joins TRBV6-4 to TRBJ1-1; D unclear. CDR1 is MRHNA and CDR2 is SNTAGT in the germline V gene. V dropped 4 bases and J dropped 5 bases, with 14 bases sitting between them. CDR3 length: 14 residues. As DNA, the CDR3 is TGTGCCAGCAGTGTGAAGCTTGGGGTAACTGAAGCTTTCTTT. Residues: CASSVKLGVTEAFF.

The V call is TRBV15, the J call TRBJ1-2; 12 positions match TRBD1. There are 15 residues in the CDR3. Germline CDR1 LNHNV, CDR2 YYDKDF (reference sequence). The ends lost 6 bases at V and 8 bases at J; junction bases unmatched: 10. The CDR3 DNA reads TGTGCCACCAGGCCCCAGGGACAGGGGGCGCAGGGCTACACCTTC. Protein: CATRPQGQGAQGYTF.

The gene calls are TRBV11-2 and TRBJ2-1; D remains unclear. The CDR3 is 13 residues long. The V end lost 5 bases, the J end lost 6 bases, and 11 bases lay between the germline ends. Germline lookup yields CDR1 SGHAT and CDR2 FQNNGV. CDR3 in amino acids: CASSPTLGNEQFF. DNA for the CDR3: TGTGCCAGCAGCCCCACCCTGGGCAATGAGCAGTTCTTC.

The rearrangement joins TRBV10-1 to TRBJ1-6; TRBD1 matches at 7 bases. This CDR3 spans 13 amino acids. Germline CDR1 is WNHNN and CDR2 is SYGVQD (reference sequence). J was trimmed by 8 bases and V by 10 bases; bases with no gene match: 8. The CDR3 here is CATSGTDHSPLHF. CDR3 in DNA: TGCGCCACCTCCGGGACAGATCATTCACCCCTCCACTTT.

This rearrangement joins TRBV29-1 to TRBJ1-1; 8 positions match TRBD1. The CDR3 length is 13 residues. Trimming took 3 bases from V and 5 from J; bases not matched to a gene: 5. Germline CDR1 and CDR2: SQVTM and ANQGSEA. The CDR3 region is CSVEPDRGTEAFF. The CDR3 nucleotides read TGCAGCGTTGAGCCCGACAGGGGAACTGAAGCTTTCTTT.

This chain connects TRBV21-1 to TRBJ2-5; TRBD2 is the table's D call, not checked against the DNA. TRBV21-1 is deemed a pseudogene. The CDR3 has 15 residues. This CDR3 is CASSERQGREETQYF. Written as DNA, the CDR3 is TGTGCCAGCAGCGAACGACAAGGGCGGGAAGAGACCCAGTACTTC.

The CDR3 here is CASNQGMFNSPLHF. DNA for the CDR3: TGTGCCAGCAACCAGGGCATGTTTAATTCACCCCTCCACTTT. The rearrangement joins TRBV14 to TRBJ1-6, with D maybe TRBD1 (5 bases). Trimming took off 7 bases at V and 6 bases at J, with 13 bases between the two ends. This CDR3 is 14 amino acids long. CDR1 SGHDN and CDR2 FVKESK come from the germline V gene. The complete variable domain, with remaining parts taken from reference TRBV14 and TRBJ1-6, reads EAGVTQFPSHSVIEKGQTVTLRCDPISGHDNLYWYRRVMGKEIKFLLHFVKESKQDESGMPNNRFLAERTGGTYSTLKVQPAELEDSGVYFCASNQGMFNSPLHFGNGTRLTVT.

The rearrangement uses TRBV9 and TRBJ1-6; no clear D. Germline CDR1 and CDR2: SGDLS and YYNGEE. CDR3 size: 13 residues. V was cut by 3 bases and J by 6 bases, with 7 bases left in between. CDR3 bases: TGTGCCAGCAGCGAGTACAGTAATTCACCCCTCCACTTT. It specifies CASSEYSNSPLHF.

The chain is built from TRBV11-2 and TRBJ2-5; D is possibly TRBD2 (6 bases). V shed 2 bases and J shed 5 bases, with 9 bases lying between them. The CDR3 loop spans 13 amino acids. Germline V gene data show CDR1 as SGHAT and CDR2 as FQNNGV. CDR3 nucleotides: TGTGCCAGCAGCTTAAGCCGGGGGGAGACCCAGTACTTC. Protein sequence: CASSLSRGETQYF.

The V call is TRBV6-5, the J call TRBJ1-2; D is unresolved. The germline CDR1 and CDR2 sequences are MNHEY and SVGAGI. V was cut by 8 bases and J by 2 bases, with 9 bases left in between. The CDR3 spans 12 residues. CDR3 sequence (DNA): TGTGCCAGCTTCGGGGAGAACTATGGCTACACCTTC. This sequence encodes CASFGENYGYTF.

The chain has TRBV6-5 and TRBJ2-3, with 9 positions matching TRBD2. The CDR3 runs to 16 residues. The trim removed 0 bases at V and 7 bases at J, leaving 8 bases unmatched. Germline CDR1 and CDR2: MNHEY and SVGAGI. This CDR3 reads CASSYSIAGGPNTQYF. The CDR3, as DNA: TGTGCCAGCAGTTACTCGATCGCGGGGGGGCCAAATACGCAGTATTTT.

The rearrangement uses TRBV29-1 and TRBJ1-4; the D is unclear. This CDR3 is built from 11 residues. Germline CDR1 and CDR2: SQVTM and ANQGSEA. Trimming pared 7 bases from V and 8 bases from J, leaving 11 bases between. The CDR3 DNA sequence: TGCAGCGGACGAACTGAGGAAAAACTGTTTTTT. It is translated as CSGRTEEKLFF.

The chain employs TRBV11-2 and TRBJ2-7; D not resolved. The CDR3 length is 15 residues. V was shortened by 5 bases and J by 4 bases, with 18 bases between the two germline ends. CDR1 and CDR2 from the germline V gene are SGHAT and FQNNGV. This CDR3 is CASSTGQEYPYEQYF. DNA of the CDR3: TGTGCCAGCAGCACGGGCCAGGAATATCCATACGAGCAGTACTTC.

The CDR3 loop is CASSRPRSGQSYNEQFF. The CDR3 DNA sequence: TGTGCCAGCAGCCGACCTCGTAGCGGGCAATCCTACAATGAGCAGTTCTTC. The rearrangement links TRBV6-6 to TRBJ2-1; 7 nucleotides line up with TRBD2. This CDR3 comprises 17 residues. Germline CDR1 MNHNY, CDR2 SVGAGI (reference sequence). The trim removed 6 bases at V and 1 base at J, leaving 12 bases unmatched.

Written as DNA, the CDR3 is TGTGCCAGCAGTGCGTCGAGGAACTATGGCTACACCTTC. As protein: CASSASRNYGYTF. This chain links TRBV28 with TRBJ1-2; D unresolved. Looked up from germline, CDR1 is MDHEN and CDR2 is SYDVKM. V was cut by 5 bases and J by 2 bases, with 9 bases left in between. This CDR3 is 13 amino acids long.

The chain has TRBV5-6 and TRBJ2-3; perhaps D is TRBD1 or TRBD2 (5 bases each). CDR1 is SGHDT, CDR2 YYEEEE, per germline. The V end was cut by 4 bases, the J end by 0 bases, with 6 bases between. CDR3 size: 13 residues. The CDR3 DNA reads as TGTGCCAGCAGCCGGGACAGCACAGATACGCAGTATTTT. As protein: CASSRDSTDTQYF.

This CDR3 is CASSLVIGSGNTIYF. Written as DNA, the CDR3 is TGTGCCAGCAGCTTAGTAATTGGGAGTGGAAACACCATATATTTT. The chain couples TRBV7-8 to TRBJ1-3, with no clear D. Trimming removed 1 base at V and 3 bases at J, with 10 bases between. CDR3 size: 15 residues. Germline V gives CDR1 SGHVS, CDR2 FQNEAQ.

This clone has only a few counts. The CDR3 sequence is CASSQGTSHPPNEQFF. DNA of the CDR3: TGCGCCAGCAGCCAAGGGACATCACACCCCCCCAATGAGCAGTTCTTC. The V call is TRBV4-3, the J call TRBJ2-1, with D possibly TRBD1 on 5 matching bases. Germline-derived CDR1 and CDR2 are LGHNA and YSLEER. The CDR3 covers 16 residues. V shed 1 base and J shed 6 bases, with 16 bases lying between them.

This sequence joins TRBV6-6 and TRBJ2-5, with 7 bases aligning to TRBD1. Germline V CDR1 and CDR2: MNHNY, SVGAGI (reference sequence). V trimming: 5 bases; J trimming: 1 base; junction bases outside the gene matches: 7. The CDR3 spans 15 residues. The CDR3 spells CASSPLWDSQETQYF. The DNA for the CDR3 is TGTGCCAGCAGTCCTCTGTGGGACAGCCAAGAGACCCAGTACTTC.

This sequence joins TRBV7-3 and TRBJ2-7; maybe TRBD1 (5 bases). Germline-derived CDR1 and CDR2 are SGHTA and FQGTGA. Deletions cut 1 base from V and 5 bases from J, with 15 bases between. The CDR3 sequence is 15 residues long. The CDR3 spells CASSLNGQGLNEQYF. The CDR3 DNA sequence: TGTGCCAGCAGCTTAAATGGTCAGGGTCTCAACGAGCAGTACTTC.

The CDR3 spells CASTSPWPNRIQTQYF. CDR3 nucleotides: TGTGCCAGCACCTCTCCCTGGCCCAACCGCATCCAGACCCAGTACTTC. This rearrangement joins TRBV11-2 to TRBJ2-5; no firm D call. There are 16 residues in the CDR3. V was clipped by 7 bases and J by 6 bases, with 24 bases between them. In germline, CDR1 is SGHAT, CDR2 FQNNGV.

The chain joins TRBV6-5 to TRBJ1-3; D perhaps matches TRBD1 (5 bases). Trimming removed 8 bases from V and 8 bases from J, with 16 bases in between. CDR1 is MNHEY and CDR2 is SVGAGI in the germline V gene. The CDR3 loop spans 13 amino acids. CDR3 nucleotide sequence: TGTGCCAGCGCGGGACTCAAAGGGCACACCATATATTTT. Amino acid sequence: CASAGLKGHTIYF.

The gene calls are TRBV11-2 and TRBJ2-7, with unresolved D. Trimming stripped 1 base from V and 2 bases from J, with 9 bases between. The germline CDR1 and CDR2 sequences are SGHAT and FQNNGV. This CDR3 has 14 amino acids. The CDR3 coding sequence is TGTGCCAGCAGCTTAGTACCCGTAGCCTACGAGCAGTACTTC. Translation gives CASSLVPVAYEQYF.